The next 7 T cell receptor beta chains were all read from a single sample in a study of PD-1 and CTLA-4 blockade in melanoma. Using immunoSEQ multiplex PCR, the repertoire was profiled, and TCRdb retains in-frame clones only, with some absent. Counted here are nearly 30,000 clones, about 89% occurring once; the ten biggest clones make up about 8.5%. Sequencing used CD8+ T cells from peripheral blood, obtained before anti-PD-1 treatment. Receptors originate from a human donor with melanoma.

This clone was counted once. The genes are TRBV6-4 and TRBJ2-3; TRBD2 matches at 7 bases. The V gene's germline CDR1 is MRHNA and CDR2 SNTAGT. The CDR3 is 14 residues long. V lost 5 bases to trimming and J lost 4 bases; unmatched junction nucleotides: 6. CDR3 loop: CASSSSGGADTQYF. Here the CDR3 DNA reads TGTGCCAGCAGTTCTAGCGGCGGGGCAGATACGCAGTATTTT.

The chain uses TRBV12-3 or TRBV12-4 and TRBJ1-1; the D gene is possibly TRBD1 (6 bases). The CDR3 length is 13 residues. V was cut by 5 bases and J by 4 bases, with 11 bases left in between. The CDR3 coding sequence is TGTGCCAGCAGTAAACAGGGTGGCACTGAAGCTTTCTTT. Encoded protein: CASSKQGGTEAFF.

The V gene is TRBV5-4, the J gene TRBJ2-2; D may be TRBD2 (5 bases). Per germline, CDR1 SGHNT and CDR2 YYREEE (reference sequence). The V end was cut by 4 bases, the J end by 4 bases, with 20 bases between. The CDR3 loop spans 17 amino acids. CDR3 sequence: CASSPEPTLVSTGELFF. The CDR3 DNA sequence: TGTGCCAGCAGCCCCGAGCCTACACTAGTAAGCACCGGGGAGCTGTTTTTT. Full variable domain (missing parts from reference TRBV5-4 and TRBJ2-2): ETGVTQSPTHLIKTRGQQVTLRCSSQSGHNTVSWYQQALGQGPQFIFQYYREEENGRGNFPPRFSGLQFPNYSSELNVNALELDDSALYLCASSPEPTLVSTGELFFGEGSRLTVL.

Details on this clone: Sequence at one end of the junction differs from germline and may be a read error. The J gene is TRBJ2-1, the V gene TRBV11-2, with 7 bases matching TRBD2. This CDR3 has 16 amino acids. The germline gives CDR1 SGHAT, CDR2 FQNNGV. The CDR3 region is CASGGDYATSFNEQFF. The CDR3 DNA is TGTGCCAGCGGAGGGGACTACGCCACCTCCTTCAATGAGCAGTTCTTC.

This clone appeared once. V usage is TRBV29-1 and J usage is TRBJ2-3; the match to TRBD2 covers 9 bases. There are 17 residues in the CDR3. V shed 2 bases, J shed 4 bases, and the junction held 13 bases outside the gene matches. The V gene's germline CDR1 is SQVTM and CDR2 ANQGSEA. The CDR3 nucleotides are TGCAGCGTTGAATGGGAGCGGGAGGTGGACACGGCAGATACGCAGTATTTT. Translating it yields CSVEWEREVDTADTQYF.

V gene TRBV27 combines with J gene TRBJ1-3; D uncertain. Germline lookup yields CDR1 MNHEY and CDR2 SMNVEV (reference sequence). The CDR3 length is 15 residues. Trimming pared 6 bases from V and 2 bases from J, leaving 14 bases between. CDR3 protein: CASSPAPGAGNTIYF. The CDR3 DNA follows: TGTGCCAGCAGCCCTGCCCCTGGAGCTGGAAACACCATATATTTT.

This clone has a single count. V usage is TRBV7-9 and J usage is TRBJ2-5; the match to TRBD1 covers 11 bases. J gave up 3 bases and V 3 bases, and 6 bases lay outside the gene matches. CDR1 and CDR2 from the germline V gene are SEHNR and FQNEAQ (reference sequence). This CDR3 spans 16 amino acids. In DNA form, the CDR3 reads TGTGCCAGCAGCTTCCCCGGGACAGGGGGGGAAGAGACCCAGTACTTC. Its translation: CASSFPGTGGEETQYF.